This T cell receptor (beta chain) derives from a study of beta chain features in type 1 diabetes. Trimming removed 2 bases at V and 6 bases at J, with 9 bases between. The CDR3 has 13 amino acids. Germline loops: CDR1 SGHVS, CDR2 FQNEAQ. Broader study findings: Since sequencing was performed on cDNA, cells with high TCR expression could be over-represented. Equally in patients and controls, PCR might preferentially amplify shorter templates.

In the case of this clone: Its target is unknown.

Since all of the isolated RNA was reverse transcribed, expressed TCRB transcripts were what got sequenced. The protocol was immunoSEQ multiplex PCR, while the TCRdb copy is restricted to in-frame clones and leaves out a portion. The table lists 600,000 to 650,000 clones, roughly 15% of them singletons. The receptor comes from a man younger than 30 in good health. Material: naive CD4+ T cells from blood. The V call is TRBV7-8, the J call TRBJ2-3, with D unclear. For the CDR3, the DNA is TGTGCCAGCAGCTTATTTAGGAAGGATACGCAGTATTTT. Its protein is CASSLFRKDTQYF. The whole variable domain, remainder taken from reference TRBV7-8 and TRBJ2-3, is GAGVSQSPRYKVAKRGQDVALRCDPISGHVSLFWYQQALGQGPEFLTYFQNEAQLDKSGLPSDRFFAERPEGSVSTLKIQRTQQEDSAVYLCASSLFRKDTQYFGPGTRLTVL.